The entry below describes one T cell receptor beta chain. Per the authors' pipeline: Amplification from reference gene primers served as the basis for estimated nucleated cell counts. Profiled with immunoSEQ multiplex PCR; TCRdb holds only in-frame clones, not every one. V, J and clone size are those of that table, while D and trimming were read from the DNA. The repertoire has about 140,000 clones, around nine tenths of them found once; the top ten carry approximately 4%. After removal of 1 base from V and 4 bases from J, the junction contained 12 bases not matched to a gene. The germline V gene has CDR1 SGHAT and CDR2 FQNNGV. This CDR3 is built from 18 residues. This specimen belongs to a study of blood T cell repertoires in COVID-19. Study information: Acute and convalescent COVID-19 samples came from the United States, Italy and Spain.

This sequence joins TRBV11-2 and TRBJ2-3; TRBD2 agrees at 9 bases. The material sequenced was peripheral blood. The sequence was collected from a woman between 40 and 55 years old with acute or convalescent COVID-19. This CDR3 reads CASSLGVGASGTSDTQYF. In DNA, the CDR3 is TGTGCCAGCAGCTTAGGGGTAGGAGCTAGCGGGACGTCAGATACGCAGTATTTT.